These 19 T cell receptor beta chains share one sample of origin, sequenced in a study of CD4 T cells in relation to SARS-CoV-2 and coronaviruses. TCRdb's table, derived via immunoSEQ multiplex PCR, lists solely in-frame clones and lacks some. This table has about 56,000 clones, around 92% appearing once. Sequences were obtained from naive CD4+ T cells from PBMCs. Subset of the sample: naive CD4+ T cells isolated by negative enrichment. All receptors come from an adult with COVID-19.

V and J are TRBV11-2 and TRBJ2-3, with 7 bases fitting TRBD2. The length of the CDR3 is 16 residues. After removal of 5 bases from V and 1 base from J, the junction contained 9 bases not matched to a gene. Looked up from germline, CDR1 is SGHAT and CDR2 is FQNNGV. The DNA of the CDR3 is TGTGCCAGCAGCCCCACCGCGGGAGTTCGCACAGATACGCAGTATTTT. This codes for CASSPTAGVRTDTQYF.

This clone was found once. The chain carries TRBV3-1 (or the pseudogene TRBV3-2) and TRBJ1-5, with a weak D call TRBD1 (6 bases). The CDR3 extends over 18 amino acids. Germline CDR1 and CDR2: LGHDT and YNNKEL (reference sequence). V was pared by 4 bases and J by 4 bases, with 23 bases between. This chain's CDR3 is CASSLEHPGQRENQPQHF. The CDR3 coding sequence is TGTGCCAGCAGCCTAGAACACCCGGGACAAAGGGAGAATCAGCCCCAGCATTTT.

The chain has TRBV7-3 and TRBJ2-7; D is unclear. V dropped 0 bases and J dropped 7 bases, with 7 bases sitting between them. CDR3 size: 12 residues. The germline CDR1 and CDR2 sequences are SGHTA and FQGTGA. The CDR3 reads CASSLTGGEQYF. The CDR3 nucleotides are TGTGCCAGCAGCTTAACCGGTGGAGAGCAGTACTTC.

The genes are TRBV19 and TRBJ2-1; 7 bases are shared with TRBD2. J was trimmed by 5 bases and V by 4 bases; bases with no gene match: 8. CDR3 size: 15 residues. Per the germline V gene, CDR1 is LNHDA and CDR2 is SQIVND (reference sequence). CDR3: CASSTSGGPHNEQFF. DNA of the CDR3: TGTGCCAGTAGTACTTCGGGGGGTCCCCACAATGAGCAGTTCTTC.

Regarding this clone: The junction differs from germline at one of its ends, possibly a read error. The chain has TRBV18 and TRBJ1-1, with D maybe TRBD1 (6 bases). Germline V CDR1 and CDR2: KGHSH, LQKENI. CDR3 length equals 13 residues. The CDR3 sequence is CASSPQGDTEAFF. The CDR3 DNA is TGTGCCAGCTCCCCACAGGGAGATACTGAAGCTTTCTTT.

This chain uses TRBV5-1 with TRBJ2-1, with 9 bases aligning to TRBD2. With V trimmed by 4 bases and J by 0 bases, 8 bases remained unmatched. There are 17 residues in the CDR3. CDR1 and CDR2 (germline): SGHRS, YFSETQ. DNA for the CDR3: TGCGCCAGCAGCGGCCGAGGTAGCGGGAGCTCCTACAATGAGCAGTTCTTC. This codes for CASSGRGSGSSYNEQFF.

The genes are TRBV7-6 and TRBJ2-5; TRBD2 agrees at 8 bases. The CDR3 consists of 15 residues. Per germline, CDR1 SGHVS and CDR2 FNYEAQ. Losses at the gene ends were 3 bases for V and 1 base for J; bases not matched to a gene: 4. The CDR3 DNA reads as TGTGCCAGCAGCTTCGCGGGAGGCTTCCAAGAGACCCAGTACTTC. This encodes CASSFAGGFQETQYF. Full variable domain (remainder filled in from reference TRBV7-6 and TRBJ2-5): GAGVSQSPRYKVTKRGQDVALRCDPISGHVSLYWYRQALGQGPEFLTYFNYEAQQDKSGLPNDRFSAERPEGSISTLTIQRTEQRDSAMYRCASSFAGGFQETQYFGPGTRLLVL.

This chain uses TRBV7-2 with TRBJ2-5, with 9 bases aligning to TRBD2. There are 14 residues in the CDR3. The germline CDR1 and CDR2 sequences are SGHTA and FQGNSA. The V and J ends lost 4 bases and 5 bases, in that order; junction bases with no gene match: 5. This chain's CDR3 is CASSSSGEGETQYF. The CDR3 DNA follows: TGTGCCAGCAGCTCTAGCGGGGAGGGGGAGACCCAGTACTTC.

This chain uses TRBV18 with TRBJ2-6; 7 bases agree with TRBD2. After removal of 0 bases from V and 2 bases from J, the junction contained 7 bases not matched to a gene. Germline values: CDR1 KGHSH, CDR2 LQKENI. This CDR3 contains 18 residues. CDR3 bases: TGTGCCAGCTCACCACCGGCGGGAGAGGCCCCTGGGGCCAACGTCCTGACTTTC. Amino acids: CASSPPAGEAPGANVLTF.

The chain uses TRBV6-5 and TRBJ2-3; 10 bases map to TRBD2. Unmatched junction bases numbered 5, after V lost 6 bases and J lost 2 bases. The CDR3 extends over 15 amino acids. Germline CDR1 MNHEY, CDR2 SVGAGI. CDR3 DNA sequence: TGTGCCAGCAGCCCACTAGCGGGATACACAGATACGCAGTATTTT. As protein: CASSPLAGYTDTQYF.

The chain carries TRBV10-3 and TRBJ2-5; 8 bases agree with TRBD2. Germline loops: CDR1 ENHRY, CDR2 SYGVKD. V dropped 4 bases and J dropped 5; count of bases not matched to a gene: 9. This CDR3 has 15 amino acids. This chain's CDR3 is CAISGGLAGSETQYF. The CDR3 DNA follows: TGTGCCATCAGTGGAGGACTAGCCGGGAGTGAGACCCAGTACTTC.

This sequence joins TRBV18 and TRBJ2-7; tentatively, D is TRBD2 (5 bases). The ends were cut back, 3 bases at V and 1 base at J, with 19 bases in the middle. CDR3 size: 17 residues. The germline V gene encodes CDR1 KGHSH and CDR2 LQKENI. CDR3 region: CASSPTIALYVSYEQYF. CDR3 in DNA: TGTGCCAGCTCACCGACTATAGCGCTGTATGTTTCCTACGAGCAGTACTTC.

The CDR3 sequence is CATSDYLAGGQFF. The CDR3 DNA sequence: TGTGCCACCAGTGACTACTTAGCGGGAGGGCAGTTCTTC. This chain connects TRBV24-1 to TRBJ2-1; 10 positions agree with TRBD2. The length of the CDR3 is 13 residues. Germline loops: CDR1 KGHDR, CDR2 SFDVKD. Trimming at V came to 4 bases and at J to 12 bases, leaving 5 bases not matched to a gene.

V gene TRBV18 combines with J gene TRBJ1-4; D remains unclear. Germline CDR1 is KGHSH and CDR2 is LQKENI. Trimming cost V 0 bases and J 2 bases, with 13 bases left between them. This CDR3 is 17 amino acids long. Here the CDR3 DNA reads TGTGCCAGCTCACCACCTCGGACTGCTGGGACTAATGAAAAACTGTTTTTT. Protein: CASSPPRTAGTNEKLFF.

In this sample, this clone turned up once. The CDR3 loop reads CATSRVVGVGTDTQYF. CDR3 nucleotide sequence: TGTGCCACCAGCAGAGTTGTGGGAGTAGGCACAGATACGCAGTATTTT. V gene TRBV15 combines with J gene TRBJ2-3, with D tentatively TRBD2 (5 bases). V shed 1 base and J shed 1 base, with 12 bases lying between them. The CDR3 length is 16 residues. The germline CDR1 and CDR2 sequences are LNHNV and YYDKDF (reference sequence).

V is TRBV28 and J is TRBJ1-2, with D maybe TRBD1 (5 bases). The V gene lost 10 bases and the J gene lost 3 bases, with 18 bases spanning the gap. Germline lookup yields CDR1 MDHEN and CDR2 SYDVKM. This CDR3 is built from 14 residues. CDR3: CAIRPRGAHYGYTF. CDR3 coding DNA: TGTGCCATCAGGCCTCGAGGGGCCCACTATGGCTACACCTTC.

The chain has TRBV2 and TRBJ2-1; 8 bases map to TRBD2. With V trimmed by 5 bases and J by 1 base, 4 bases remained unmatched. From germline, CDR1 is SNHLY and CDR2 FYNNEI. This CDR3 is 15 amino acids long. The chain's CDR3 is CASSQGTRSYNEQFF. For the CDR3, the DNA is TGTGCCAGCAGTCAAGGGACTAGATCCTACAATGAGCAGTTCTTC.

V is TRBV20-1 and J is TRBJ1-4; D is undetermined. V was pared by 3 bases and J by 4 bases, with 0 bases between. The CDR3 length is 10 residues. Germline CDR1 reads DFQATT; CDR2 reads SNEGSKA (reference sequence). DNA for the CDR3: TGCAGTGCTAGTAATGAAAAACTGTTTTTT. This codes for CSASNEKLFF.

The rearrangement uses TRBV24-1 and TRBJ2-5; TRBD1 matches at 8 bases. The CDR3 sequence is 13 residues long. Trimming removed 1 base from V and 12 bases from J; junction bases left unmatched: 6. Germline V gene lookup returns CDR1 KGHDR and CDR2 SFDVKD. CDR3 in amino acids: CATSDFRGTGEYF. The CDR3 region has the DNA TGTGCCACCAGTGATTTTAGAGGGACAGGAGAGTACTTC.